The text below deals with one T cell receptor (beta chain). Its antigen is as yet unknown. Germline V gives CDR1 SGHNT, CDR2 YYREEE (reference sequence). The CDR3 has 15 amino acids. V gave up 0 bases and J gave up 6 bases; unmatched junction bases: 6. In each case, RNA was isolated and then reverse transcribed into cDNA as the sequencing template. The repertoire was sequenced with immunoSEQ multiplex PCR; TCRdb's copy has only in-frame clones and lacks some. The table lists fewer than 350,000 clones, roughly 60% of them singletons. The sample's treatment: oral pan-JAK inhibitor, 5-10 mg twice daily. This sample was taken from a study of CD8+ T cells in alopecia areata. Study results and caveats: Many expanded lesional clones persisted in scalp and blood during tofacitinib treatment. On tofacitinib, scalp clonality and expanded CD8+ clones among top 100 fell significantly.

The material was CD4+ T cells sorted from blood, obtained at week 24, from a patient treated with tofacitinib. This sequence was found in a human donor with alopecia areata. The V gene is TRBV5-4, the J gene TRBJ1-2; 9 bases agree with TRBD1. The CDR3: CASSLAQGAGHGYTF. CDR3 in DNA: TGTGCCAGCAGCTTGGCACAGGGGGCAGGGCATGGCTACACCTTC.